This TCR beta chain is from a study of T cell changes during pregnancy in multiple sclerosis. TCRdb keeps only in-frame clones here, not all; method: immunoSEQ multiplex PCR. The sample lists some 45,000 clones, approximately 95% occurring once. This CDR3 comprises 13 residues. Per germline, CDR1 WSHSY and CDR2 SAAADI. The ends lost 8 bases at V and 5 bases at J; junction bases unmatched: 7. The source is a female donor with multiple sclerosis, enrolled in a pregnancy study. The V and J genes are TRBV10-2 and TRBJ2-5, with 8 positions matching TRBD1. The sequencing used CD8+ T cells from peripheral blood mononuclear cells, collected in the first trimester of pregnancy. CDR3 sequence reads: CASEGQEGETQYF. CDR3 in DNA: TGCGCCAGCGAGGGACAGGAGGGGGAGACCCAGTACTTC.